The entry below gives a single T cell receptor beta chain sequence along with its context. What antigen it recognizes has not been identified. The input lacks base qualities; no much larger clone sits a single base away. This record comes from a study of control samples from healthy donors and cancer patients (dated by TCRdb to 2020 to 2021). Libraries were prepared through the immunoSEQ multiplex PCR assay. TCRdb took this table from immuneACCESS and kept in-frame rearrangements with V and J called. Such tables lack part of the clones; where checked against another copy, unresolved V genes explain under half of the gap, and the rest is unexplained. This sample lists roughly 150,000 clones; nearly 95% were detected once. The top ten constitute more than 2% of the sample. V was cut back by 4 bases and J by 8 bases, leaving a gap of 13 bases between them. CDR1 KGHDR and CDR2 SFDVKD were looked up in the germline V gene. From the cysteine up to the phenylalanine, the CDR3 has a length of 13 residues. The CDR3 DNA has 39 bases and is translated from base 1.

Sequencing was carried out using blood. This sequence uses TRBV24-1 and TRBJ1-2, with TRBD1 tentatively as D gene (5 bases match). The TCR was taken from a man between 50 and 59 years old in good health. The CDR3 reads CATSDHDSGGYTF. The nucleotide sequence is TGTGCCACCAGTGACCATGACAGTGGCGGCTACACCTTC.